This TCR beta chain derives from a study of blood T cells in healthy people across ages. Germline V gene sequence: CDR1 SEHNR, CDR2 FQNEAQ (reference sequence). The CDR3 is 15 amino acids. V lost 4 bases and J lost 5; bases outside the gene matches: 8. Total RNA, at least 6 micrograms per sample, came from PBMCs. A second about 7 to 12 cycle PCR used barcoded and J-beta primers. A tag from a template-switch adaptor with 12 random nucleotides marked each cDNA molecule. Each of the samples gave a minimum of 2.5 million paired-end reads that contained CDR3. TCRdb itself ran the 5' RACE reads through MiXCR, one entry per CDR3 protein. The sample shows roughly 1,800,000 distinct CDR3 sequences, less than 50% of them seen only once.

The source is a woman aged 35 to 49 in good health. Sequenced input: blood. This chain uses TRBV7-9 with TRBJ1-2; 9 bases agree with TRBD1. The CDR3 here is CASSSHAGQGYGYTF. In nucleotides, the CDR3 is TGTGCCAGCAGCTCCCACGCGGGACAGGGATATGGCTACACCTTC.